These 2 T cell receptor beta chains were sequenced from one sample in a study of cytomegalovirus exposure and HLA in healthy donors. Researchers ran the PCR with 60 Vbeta and 13 Jbeta primers. Only in-frame clones appear in the TCRdb table, and some are missing; sequencing was by immunoSEQ multiplex PCR. The data hold under 200,000 clones, with more than 70% observed a single time. Sequencing was carried out using PBMCs. These receptors all come from a boy aged 2 to 10 in good health and CMV-seronegative.

The CDR3 sequence is CASSEDRDLAQYF. CDR3 DNA: TGTGCCAGCAGTGAAGACAGGGACCTGGCCCAGTACTTC. V usage is TRBV6-1 and J usage is TRBJ2-4; D is possibly TRBD1 (6 bases). The CDR3 is made up of 13 amino acids. V gave up 1 base and J gave up 13 bases, with 14 bases separating them. From germline, CDR1 is MNHNS and CDR2 SASEGT.

The V call is TRBV2, the J call TRBJ2-6, with D perhaps matching TRBD2 (7 bases). Trimming pared 2 bases from V and 1 base from J, leaving 12 bases between. Germline V gene data show CDR1 as SNHLY and CDR2 as FYNNEI. CDR3 size: 17 residues. As DNA, the CDR3 is TGTGCCAGCAGTGAAATGGGGGGGCGGTCTGGGGCCAACGTCCTGACTTTC. This gives the protein CASSEMGGRSGANVLTF.